A selection of T cell receptor beta chains follows, all from one sample in a study of OX40 agonist ivuxolimab in advanced cancers. Assay used: immunoSEQ multiplex PCR; TCRdb lists only in-frame clones, some missing. The table lists nearly 70,000 clones, roughly 83% of them singletons. Sequencing used CD4+ or CD8+ T cells sorted from blood, obtained in a trial of the OX40 agonist ivuxolimab. Receptor source: an adult with an advanced solid tumor such as melanoma, head and neck, liver or kidney cancer. Each CDR3 is given with its conserved first and last residue. Fields, in order: J gene, D gene, V gene, clone size, CDR3 protein, CDR3 DNA. A D gene is named only where the DNA matches it firmly. The listing skips clone size in some rows; elsewhere it reads once, few, many or a size class.

TRBJ2-3 NA TRBV6-1 NA CASSEVMGGTTDTQYF TGTGCCAGCAGTGAAGTGATGGGGGGTACCACAGATACGCAGTATTTT
TRBJ1-6 NA TRBV10-2 NA CASSERGGVNNSPLHF TGCGCCAGCAGTGAAAGAGGGGGTGTGAATAATTCACCCCTCCACTTT
TRBJ2-5 NA TRBV7-9 NA CASSFAGQETQYF TGTGCCAGCAGCTTCGCAGGACAAGAGACCCAGTACTTC
TRBJ1-5 NA TRBV19 NA CASCYREGQPQHF TGTGCCAGTTGTTACAGGGAGGGACAGCCCCAGCATTTT
TRBJ2-5 NA TRBV10-2 NA CASRSRGANSGEQYF TGCGCCAGCAGGTCCAGGGGGGCCAACTCGGGTGAGCAGTACTTC
TRBJ2-5 TRBD2 TRBV11-2 NA CASSLTSGAQETQYF TGTGCCAGCAGCTTAACTAGCGGGGCCCAAGAGACCCAGTACTTC
TRBJ1-3 NA TRBV19 NA CASTSAGQPGNTIYF TGTGCCAGTACGTCTGCCGGACAGCCTGGAAACACCATATATTTT
TRBJ1-2 TRBD1 TRBV4-1 medium-sized CASSQAAGTANYGYTF TGCGCCAGCAGCCAGGCTGCCGGGACAGCAAACTATGGCTACACCTTC
TRBJ2-5 NA TRBV27 NA CASSLRWGRGETQYF TGTGCCAGCAGTTTGAGGTGGGGTAGGGGGGAGACCCAGTACTTC
TRBJ2-7 TRBD1 TRBV25-1 once CASSGAGGAYEQYF TGTGCCAGCAGCGGGGCAGGGGGAGCCTACGAGCAGTACTTC
TRBJ1-2 NA TRBV6-1 NA CASSASGLGGYTF TGTGCCAGCAGTGCGTCAGGCCTTGGGGGCTACACCTTC
TRBJ2-1 NA TRBV19 once CASTFYNEQFF TGTGCCAGTACTTTTTACAATGAGCAGTTCTTC
TRBJ2-1 NA TRBV5-1 NA CASSLDTVREQFF TGCGCCAGCAGCTTGGATACCGTCCGCGAGCAGTTCTTC
TRBJ2-2 TRBD1 TRBV29-1 NA CSARTGGTGELFF TGCAGCGCCCGGACAGGGGGCACCGGGGAGCTGTTTTTT
TRBJ2-2 NA TRBV6-1 few CASSVSRDTANTGELFF TGTGCCAGCAGTGTTTCCCGGGACACTGCGAACACCGGGGAGCTGTTTTTT
TRBJ1-1 NA TRBV19 NA CASRPEGRNTEAFF TGTGCCAGTAGACCAGAGGGTAGGAACACTGAAGCTTTCTTT
TRBJ2-1 TRBD1 TRBV5-8 few CASSSGGQGMNEQFF TGTGCCAGCAGCTCCGGTGGACAGGGGATGAATGAGCAGTTCTTC
TRBJ1-1 NA TRBV5-1 NA CASRPPYREGNPEAFF TGCGCCAGCAGGCCACCTTACAGGGAGGGGAACCCTGAAGCTTTCTTT
TRBJ2-5 TRBD2 TRBV6-1 once CASILAGGSQKTQYF TGTGCCAGCATTCTAGCGGGGGGGTCTCAAAAGACCCAGTACTTC
TRBJ1-3 TRBD1 TRBV18 few CASSIGQGAGNTIYF TGTGCCAGCTCGATAGGACAGGGGGCTGGAAACACCATATATTTT
TRBJ1-5 NA TRBV5-5 NA CASSLNPPQPQHF TGTGCCAGCAGCTTGAACCCCCCTCAGCCCCAGCATTTT
TRBJ2-6 NA TRBV5-1 NA CASSLRAASGANVLTF TGCGCCAGCAGCTTAAGGGCAGCCTCTGGGGCCAACGTCCTGACTTTC